The rows below give T cell receptor beta chains drawn from one sample of a study of early T cells in non-severe SARS-CoV-2 infection. MiXCR was run by TCRdb on the 5' RACE reads, yielding one entry per CDR3 protein. The sample yields roughly 66,000 distinct CDR3 sequences, roughly 9.1% seen once. Sample: whole blood. These receptors were taken from an adult who was a healthcare worker with PCR-confirmed SARS-CoV-2 infection or an uninfected control (not recorded which). Both conserved end residues are part of each CDR3. The D gene is left open where the match is weak. Expanded clones are given a class, and other clones once, few, many or no size at all.

size: few; J: TRBJ2-5; V: TRBV6-2/TRBV6-3; D: TRBD1; DNA: TGTGCCAGCATAGTAGGGGGCGGCCAAGAGACCCAGTACTTC; CDR3: CASIVGGGQETQYF
size: many; J: TRBJ2-1; V: TRBV20-1; D: NA; DNA: TGCAGTGCTCAGGGAGCCACAGACCTCTCCTACAATGAGCAGTTCTTC; CDR3: CSAQGATDLSYNEQFF
size: once; J: TRBJ2-3; V: TRBV12-3/TRBV12-4; D: TRBD2; DNA: TGTGCCAGCAGTTTCAGCGGGAGTCGGACAGATACGCAGTATTTT; CDR3: CASSFSGSRTDTQYF
size: few; J: TRBJ2-2; V: TRBV9; D: NA; DNA: TGTGCCAGCAGCGACGGCAGTTCGAACACCGGGGAGCTGTTTTTT; CDR3: CASSDGSSNTGELFF
size: NA; J: TRBJ2-5; V: TRBV4-3; D: NA; DNA: TGCGCCAGCAGCCACTCGGGGACTGGCCAAGAGACCCAGTACTTC; CDR3: CASSHSGTGQETQYF
size: NA; J: TRBJ2-3; V: TRBV12-3/TRBV12-4; D: TRBD2; DNA: TGTGCCAGCAGTTTCGGACTAGCGGTCTTCACAGATACGCAGTATTTT; CDR3: CASSFGLAVFTDTQYF
size: many; J: TRBJ2-7; V: TRBV9; D: NA; DNA: TGTGCCAGCAGCCCGTCTGGCGGGTGGGGTTACGAGCAGTACTTC; CDR3: CASSPSGGWGYEQYF
size: many; J: TRBJ2-2; V: TRBV6-5; D: TRBD2; DNA: TGTGCCAGCGGCAGGGTCCTAGCGGGCACCGGGGAGCTGTTTTTT; CDR3: CASGRVLAGTGELFF
size: NA; J: TRBJ1-3; V: TRBV7-2; D: NA; DNA: TGTGCCAGCGGCCCGGCATATTTT; CDR3: CASGPAYF
size: few; J: TRBJ2-3; V: TRBV6-2/TRBV6-3; D: TRBD2; DNA: TGTGCCAGCAGTTACTCCTGGACTAGCTTAAAGGCAGATACGCAGTATTTT; CDR3: CASSYSWTSLKADTQYF
size: many; J: TRBJ2-5; V: TRBV11-2; D: NA; DNA: TGTGCCAGCAGAAGAAGACAGGTCCAAGAGACCCAGTACTTC; CDR3: CASRRRQVQETQYF
size: many; J: TRBJ2-2; V: TRBV7-6; D: NA; DNA: TGTGCCAGCAGCTTAAGGGGGACCGGGGAGCTGTTTTTT; CDR3: CASSLRGTGELFF
size: many; J: TRBJ2-7; V: TRBV11-2; D: NA; DNA: TGTGCCAGCAGCACCTACCGGGACCGCGCCTACGAGCAGTACTTC; CDR3: CASSTYRDRAYEQYF
size: few; J: TRBJ1-6; V: TRBV27; D: NA; DNA: TGTGCCAGCAGTTCGTACGCAGGGAACTCACCCCTCCACTTT; CDR3: CASSSYAGNSPLHF
size: NA; J: TRBJ1-5; V: TRBV12-3/TRBV12-4; D: NA; DNA: TGTGCCAGCAGTTTTCGACAGCAGCCCCAGCATTTT; CDR3: CASSFRQQPQHF
size: NA; J: TRBJ2-3; V: TRBV20-1; D: NA; DNA: TGCAGTGCTAGAGATCAAGGGGGGACAGATACGCAGTATTTT; CDR3: CSARDQGGTDTQYF
size: many; J: TRBJ2-7; V: TRBV6-5; D: TRBD1; DNA: TGTGCCAGCAGCCGACTGGACAGGGGCCACGAGCAGTACTTC; CDR3: CASSRLDRGHEQYF
size: NA; J: TRBJ2-7; V: TRBV30; D: NA; DNA: TGTGCCTGGAGTGGGTTGATAGGGTACGAGCAGTACTTC; CDR3: CAWSGLIGYEQYF
size: NA; J: TRBJ2-3; V: TRBV7-2; D: NA; DNA: TGTGCCAGCAGCTTAGGTCCAGGGCGAGATACGCAGTATTTT; CDR3: CASSLGPGRDTQYF
size: few; J: TRBJ2-1; V: TRBV21-1; D: NA; DNA: TGTGCCAGCAAGAACGGGCGACCCTACAATGAGCAGTTCTTC; CDR3: CASKNGRPYNEQFF
size: few; J: TRBJ2-1; V: TRBV27; D: TRBD2; DNA: TGTGCCAGCAGTTTATCTAGCGGGAGTTATGAGCAGTTCTTC; CDR3: CASSLSSGSYEQFF
size: NA; J: TRBJ2-3; V: TRBV20-1; D: TRBD2; DNA: TGCACGGGCCTCGGGAGGGATACGCAGTATTTT; CDR3: CTGLGRDTQYF
size: many; J: TRBJ2-7; V: TRBV6-1; D: NA; DNA: TGTGCCAGCAACCGGGACGCACCCTACGAGCAGTACTTC; CDR3: CASNRDAPYEQYF
size: NA; J: TRBJ2-1; V: TRBV4-3; D: TRBD1; DNA: TGCGCCAGCAGCCATATACAGGGGGCCGGGATCAATGAGCAGTTCTTC; CDR3: CASSHIQGAGINEQFF
size: NA; J: TRBJ2-5; V: TRBV5-1; D: TRBD1; DNA: TGCGCCAGCAACCTACAGGGGGCTGGGGAGACCCAGTACTTC; CDR3: CASNLQGAGETQYF
size: few; J: TRBJ2-5; V: TRBV3-1; D: NA; DNA: TGTGCCAGCAGCCAAGCGCTAGCTACACAGACCCAGTACTTC; CDR3: CASSQALATQTQYF
size: few; J: TRBJ2-6; V: TRBV7-3; D: NA; DNA: TGTGCCAGCAGCTTAATGCACAACTCTGGGGCCAACGTCCTGACTTTC; CDR3: CASSLMHNSGANVLTF
size: many; J: TRBJ2-7; V: TRBV20-1; D: NA; DNA: TGCAGTGCTGGCCACAGGGTATCCTACGAGCAGTACTTC; CDR3: CSAGHRVSYEQYF
size: NA; J: TRBJ2-1; V: TRBV27; D: TRBD1; DNA: TGTGCCAGCAGAGCAACGACCCGCCCGGACAGGTGGGCCTACAATGAGCAGTTCTTC; CDR3: CASRATTRPDRWAYNEQFF
size: many; J: TRBJ2-7; V: TRBV5-1; D: NA; DNA: TGCGCCAGCAGCCCGGTAGCCGTTTCCTCCTACGAGCAGTACTTC; CDR3: CASSPVAVSSYEQYF
size: few; J: TRBJ2-5; V: TRBV5-4; D: TRBD2; DNA: TGTGCCAGCAGCTTGGCGACTAGCGGGAGACGTATCCGAGAGACCCAGTACTTC; CDR3: CASSLATSGRRIRETQYF
size: few; J: TRBJ2-3; V: TRBV7-8; D: NA; DNA: TGTGCCAGCAGCCCGACCACCCAACAGACAGATACGCAGTATTTT; CDR3: CASSPTTQQTDTQYF
size: NA; J: TRBJ2-5; V: TRBV3-1; D: NA; DNA: TGTGCCAGCAGCCAAGACTACAGTGGCGGGTACTTC; CDR3: CASSQDYSGGYF
size: few; J: TRBJ2-5; V: TRBV18; D: NA; DNA: TGTGCCAGCTCGCGGGACAGTCAAGAGACCCAGTACTTC; CDR3: CASSRDSQETQYF
size: many; J: TRBJ2-5; V: TRBV6-5; D: NA; DNA: TGTGCCAGCAGTTCCCCGACTAGGGCGCAAGAGACCCAGTACTTC; CDR3: CASSSPTRAQETQYF
size: NA; J: TRBJ2-2; V: TRBV18; D: NA; DNA: TGTGCCAGCTCACCATCCTCTGCCGGGACCGGGGAGCTGTTTTTT; CDR3: CASSPSSAGTGELFF
size: NA; J: TRBJ1-2; V: TRBV27; D: TRBD1; DNA: TGTGCCAGCAGCACCGGGACAGGGGGCTTTTATGGCTATGGCTACACCTTC; CDR3: CASSTGTGGFYGYGYTF
size: many; J: TRBJ1-4; V: TRBV12-3/TRBV12-4; D: NA; DNA: TGTGCCAGCAGTGAAGGACACAATGAAAAACTGTTTTTT; CDR3: CASSEGHNEKLFF
size: NA; J: TRBJ2-3; V: TRBV29-1; D: TRBD2; DNA: TGCAGCCTCCCGATGCGGCGGGAGATCACAGATACGCAGTATTTT; CDR3: CSLPMRREITDTQYF